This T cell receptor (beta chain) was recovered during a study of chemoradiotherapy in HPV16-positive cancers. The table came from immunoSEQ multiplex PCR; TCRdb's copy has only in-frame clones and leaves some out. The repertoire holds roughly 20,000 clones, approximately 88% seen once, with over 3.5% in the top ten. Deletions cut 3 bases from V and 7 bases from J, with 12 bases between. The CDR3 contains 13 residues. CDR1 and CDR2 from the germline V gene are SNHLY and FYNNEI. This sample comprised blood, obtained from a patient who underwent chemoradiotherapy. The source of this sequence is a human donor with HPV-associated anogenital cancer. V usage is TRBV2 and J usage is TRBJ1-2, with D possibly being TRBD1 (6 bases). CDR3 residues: CASSERTDAGYTF. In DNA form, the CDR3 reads TGTGCCAGCAGTGAGAGGACAGACGCTGGCTACACCTTC.